Below, 20 T cell receptor beta chains from the same sample are listed, as sequenced in a study of cytomegalovirus exposure and HLA in healthy donors. The PCR had 60 Vbeta and 13 Jbeta primers. Sequencing was performed with immunoSEQ multiplex PCR; in TCRdb, only in-frame clones are kept and a portion is missing. The sample lists around 49,000 clones, about three quarters occurring once. Sequencing was done on a sample of PBMCs. Every receptor here comes from a man under 40 in good health and CMV-seropositive.

The chain uses TRBV9 and TRBJ1-6; the match to TRBD1 covers 7 bases. The CDR3 runs 14 residues. Germline lookup yields CDR1 SGDLS and CDR2 YYNGEE. V shed 5 bases, J shed 7 bases, and the junction held 6 bases outside the gene matches. The DNA of the CDR3 is TGTGCCAGCAGACCAGGGACAGACAATTCACCCCTCCACTTT. Protein: CASRPGTDNSPLHF.

Concerning this clone: At one boundary the junction diverges from the germline segment, which might be a read error. The chain has TRBV5-6 and TRBJ1-2; D possibly corresponds to TRBD1 (5 bases). CDR3 length equals 14 residues. Germline V CDR1 and CDR2: SGHDT, YYEEEE. CDR3 amino acids: CASTLGLETYGYTF. The CDR3 DNA follows: TGTGCCAGCACCTTGGGGCTAGAGACCTATGGCTACACCTTC.

The genes are TRBV6-5 and TRBJ1-6; TRBD1 agrees at 7 bases. This CDR3 is built from 14 residues. Germline V gene lookup returns CDR1 MNHEY and CDR2 SVGAGI. V dropped 5 bases and J dropped 3; count of bases not matched to a gene: 1. The CDR3 nucleotides are TGTGCCAGCAGTCGGGACAGCTATAATTCACCCCTCCACTTT. It encodes CASSRDSYNSPLHF.

This clone came up once. V usage is TRBV6-6 and J usage is TRBJ2-3, with D hard to call. V lost 2 bases and J 2 bases, leaving 14 bases between the germline ends. CDR1 is MNHNY and CDR2 is SVGAGI in the germline V gene (reference sequence). The CDR3 spans 16 residues. CDR3 loop: CASSYGHSALTDTQYF. DNA for the CDR3: TGTGCCAGCAGTTACGGTCACAGTGCCCTCACAGATACGCAGTATTTT.

The CDR3, as DNA: TGTGCCAGCAGCCAAGACTCAGACCGTCCCTACGAGCAGTACTTC. Residues: CASSQDSDRPYEQYF. V and J are TRBV7-6 and TRBJ2-7; no reliable D call. Trimming pared 5 bases from V and 2 bases from J, leaving 16 bases between. Germline V gene lookup returns CDR1 SGHVS and CDR2 FNYEAQ. The CDR3 is 15 amino acids.

A word on this clone: A junction boundary mismatches the germline segment, possibly from a read error. The gene calls are TRBV7-9 and TRBJ1-1; D not certain. CDR1 and CDR2 (germline): SEHNR, FQNEAQ (reference sequence). The CDR3 is made up of 12 amino acids. The CDR3 DNA reads TGTTCCAGCAGCCGAGAAGACACTGAAGCTTTCTTT. Translating it yields CSSSREDTEAFF.

V usage is TRBV6-5 and J usage is TRBJ1-1, with 8 positions matching TRBD1. Germline CDR1 reads MNHEY; CDR2 reads SVGAGI. CDR3 length: 15 amino acids. J gave up 1 base and V 2 bases, and 3 bases lay outside the gene matches. The DNA of the CDR3 is TGTGCCAGCAGTTACACAGGACAGGGGAACACTGAAGCTTTCTTT. This gives the protein CASSYTGQGNTEAFF.

The J gene is TRBJ2-7, the V gene TRBV9; 7 positions agree with TRBD1. CDR3 size: 14 residues. The V gene's germline CDR1 is SGDLS and CDR2 YYNGEE. V was clipped by 2 bases and J by 3 bases; unmatched bases: 5. The CDR3 here is CASSVEGTVYEQYF. CDR3 nucleotides: TGTGCCAGCAGCGTGGAAGGGACAGTCTACGAGCAGTACTTC.

This clone occurred once. The J gene is TRBJ1-1, the V gene TRBV4-2, with no clear D. Trimming removed 4 bases from V and 5 bases from J, with 11 bases in between. The germline V gene encodes CDR1 LGHNA and CDR2 YNFKEQ. CDR3 length equals 13 residues. As DNA, the CDR3 is TGTGCCAGCAGCCCGGAGGATTCTACTGAAGCTTTCTTT. This translates into CASSPEDSTEAFF.

V and J are TRBV9 and TRBJ1-4; maybe TRBD1 (5 bases). V was cut by 2 bases and J by 5 bases, with 10 bases left in between. Germline CDR1 and CDR2: SGDLS and YYNGEE. This CDR3 is built from 14 residues. CDR3 nucleotides: TGTGCCAGCAGCGTCACTGCAGGGAATGAAAAACTGTTTTTT. Translation gives CASSVTAGNEKLFF.

This rearrangement joins TRBV11-3 to TRBJ2-7; 8 nucleotides match TRBD2. V gave up 8 bases and J gave up 2 bases; unmatched junction bases: 5. Germline V gives CDR1 SGHNT, CDR2 YENEEA. The CDR3 length is 13 residues. The CDR3 DNA reads TGTGCCAGCTCCCCCGGGGGGGCCTACGAGCAGTACTTC. It yields the protein CASSPGGAYEQYF.

This clone has more than one count but fewer than ten. This chain uses TRBV20-1 with TRBJ1-1, with D possibly TRBD1 on 6 matching bases. The CDR3 has 11 residues. The V end was cut by 4 bases, the J end by 3 bases, with 6 bases between. The germline gives CDR1 DFQATT, CDR2 SNEGSKA (reference sequence). The CDR3 region has the DNA TGCAGTGCTACAGGGGACACTGAAGCTTTCTTT. It encodes CSATGDTEAFF.

There are a few counts of this clone. The rearrangement links TRBV6-1 to TRBJ2-7; 9 bases are a match to TRBD1. The CDR3 length is 15 residues. CDR1 and CDR2 from the germline V gene are MNHNS and SASEGT. Losses at the gene ends were 4 bases for V and 0 bases for J; bases not matched to a gene: 4. The CDR3: CASSVGTGSSYEQYF. The CDR3 region has the DNA TGTGCCAGCAGTGTTGGGACAGGGAGCTCCTACGAGCAGTACTTC.

The rearrangement joins TRBV7-6 to TRBJ2-5; 8 bases fit TRBD1. This CDR3 comprises 16 residues. The germline gives CDR1 SGHVS, CDR2 FNYEAQ. V lost 1 base and J lost 2; bases outside the gene matches: 6. The CDR3 region is CASSLGSGGVQETQYF. Written as DNA, the CDR3 is TGTGCCAGCAGCTTAGGGTCAGGGGGCGTACAAGAGACCCAGTACTTC. Looking up the rest from reference TRBV7-6 and TRBJ2-5 gives the full variable domain: GAGVSQSPRYKVTKRGQDVALRCDPISGHVSLYWYRQALGQGPEFLTYFNYEAQQDKSGLPNDRFSAERPEGSISTLTIQRTEQRDSAMYRCASSLGSGGVQETQYFGPGTRLLVL.

The rearrangement links TRBV6-5 to TRBJ1-1; TRBD1 aligns across 7 bases. V trimming: 5 bases; J trimming: 8 bases; junction bases outside the gene matches: 8. The germline V gene encodes CDR1 MNHEY and CDR2 SVGAGI. CDR3 length: 13 amino acids. The chain's CDR3 is CASSVQGVWEAFF. As DNA, the CDR3 is TGTGCCAGCAGTGTCCAGGGGGTGTGGGAAGCTTTCTTT.

Only one count was recorded for this clone. The chain combines TRBV19 with TRBJ1-5; 9 bases line up with TRBD1. V lost 11 bases and J lost 2; bases outside the gene matches: 7. This CDR3 contains 14 residues. In germline, CDR1 is LNHDA, CDR2 SQIVND (reference sequence). This chain's CDR3 is CACKTGGGNQPQHF. CDR3 coding DNA: TGTGCCTGTAAAACAGGGGGCGGCAATCAGCCCCAGCATTTT. The whole variable domain, remainder taken from reference TRBV19 and TRBJ1-5, is DGGITQSPKYLFRKEGQNVTLSCEQNLNHDAMYWYRQDPGQGLRLIYYSQIVNDFQKGDIAEGYSVSREKKESFPLTVTSAQKNPTAFYLCACKTGGGNQPQHFGDGTRLSIL.

The rearrangement uses TRBV5-1 and TRBJ2-2; D may be TRBD2 (6 bases). CDR1 is SGHRS and CDR2 is YFSETQ in the germline V gene. Trimming removed 3 bases from V and 1 base from J, with 16 bases in between. The CDR3 is made up of 17 amino acids. The chain's CDR3 is CASSWQKGTLNTGELFF. DNA of the CDR3: TGCGCCAGCAGCTGGCAAAAAGGGACTCTGAACACCGGGGAGCTGTTTTTT. Full variable domain (missing parts from reference TRBV5-1 and TRBJ2-2): KAGVTQTPRYLIKTRGQQVTLSCSPISGHRSVSWYQQTPGQGLQFLFEYFSETQRNKGNFPGRFSGRQFSNSRSEMNVSTLELGDSALYLCASSWQKGTLNTGELFFGEGSRLTVL.

This chain's CDR3 is CASSLENRGTGELFF. The CDR3 nucleotides read TGTGCCAGCAGCTTAGAAAACAGGGGCACCGGGGAGCTGTTTTTT. The chain joins TRBV11-1 to TRBJ2-2; 7 positions agree with TRBD1. The CDR3 consists of 15 residues. Germline CDR1 SGHAT, CDR2 FQDESV (reference sequence). V shed 1 base and J 4 bases; nucleotides not matched to a gene: 3.

This chain joins TRBV2 and TRBJ1-5, with TRBD1 identical over 11 bases. CDR1 is SNHLY and CDR2 is FYNNEI in the germline V gene. Unmatched junction bases numbered 8, after V lost 6 bases and J lost 4 bases. The length of the CDR3 is 16 residues. This CDR3 is CASRSMDRGRNQPQHF. The CDR3 DNA reads TGTGCCAGCAGGTCAATGGACAGGGGGCGGAATCAGCCCCAGCATTTT.

This chain links TRBV6-5 with TRBJ1-4; D unresolved. The CDR3 is made up of 12 amino acids. Trimming removed 0 bases at V and 11 bases at J, with 7 bases between. Germline-derived CDR1 and CDR2 are MNHEY and SVGAGI. CDR3 in amino acids: CASSYSRGKLFF. As DNA, the CDR3 is TGTGCCAGCAGTTACTCCAGAGGCAAACTGTTTTTT.